The 9 T cell receptor beta chains listed next were all sequenced from one sample in a study of CD8+ T cells in alopecia areata. cDNA reverse transcribed from extracted RNA served as the sequencing template. Assay used: immunoSEQ multiplex PCR; TCRdb lists only in-frame clones, some missing. The table includes a few hundred thousand clones, around two fifths detected once. This sample's treatment: oral pan-JAK inhibitor, 5-10 mg twice daily. The specimen comprised CD4+ T cells sorted from blood, sampled between weeks 30 and 35, from a patient treated with tofacitinib. These receptors came from a human donor with alopecia areata.

The genes are TRBV20-1 and TRBJ1-2, with D perhaps TRBD1 (5 bases). The CDR3 has 11 amino acids. In germline, CDR1 is DFQATT, CDR2 SNEGSKA (reference sequence). Trimming removed 7 bases from V and 8 bases from J, with 14 bases in between. The CDR3 DNA is TGCAGTGTTCGCAGGGAGGGAGGCTACACCTTC. Translation: CSVRREGGYTF.

V gene TRBV5-1 combines with J gene TRBJ2-3, with 7 bases matching TRBD1. The CDR3 length is 16 residues. V dropped 4 bases and J dropped 4; count of bases not matched to a gene: 12. In germline, CDR1 is SGHRS, CDR2 YFSETQ. This CDR3 is CASSPDPVRGPDTQYF. CDR3 DNA sequence: TGCGCCAGCAGCCCCGACCCGGTAAGGGGGCCAGATACGCAGTATTTT.

The chain joins TRBV6-4 to TRBJ2-6; no firm D call. The CDR3 runs 13 residues. CDR1 and CDR2 from the germline V gene are MRHNA and SNTAGT. V gave up 6 bases and J gave up 0 bases, with 3 bases separating them. CDR3 DNA sequence: TGTGCCAGCAGCTTCTCTGGGGCCAACGTCCTGACTTTC. This gives the protein CASSFSGANVLTF.

The chain combines TRBV30 with TRBJ1-1, with D unclear. V lost 3 bases, J lost 5 bases, and 13 bases lay in between. The CDR3 loop spans 13 amino acids. The germline gives CDR1 GTSNPN, CDR2 SVGIG (reference sequence). CDR3 nucleotide sequence: TGTGCCTGGAGGCAGAGATCGGGAACTGAAGCTTTCTTT. Amino acids: CAWRQRSGTEAFF.

CDR3 region: CACNRDRGIYEQYF. CDR3 DNA: TGTGCCTGCAACCGGGACAGGGGGATCTACGAGCAGTACTTC. The J gene is TRBJ2-5, the V gene TRBV30, with TRBD1 identical over 11 bases. The tail of the sequence fits TRBJ2-7 better, so the J call may be wrong. In germline, CDR1 is GTSNPN, CDR2 SVGIG (reference sequence). The CDR3 consists of 14 residues.

The chain carries TRBV2 and TRBJ1-2, with a possible D match to TRBD1 (5 bases). The CDR3 length is 15 residues. With 2 bases removed from V and 11 bases from J, the gap between germline ends came to 21 bases. Germline V gene data show CDR1 as SNHLY and CDR2 as FYNNEI. Here the CDR3 DNA reads TGTGCCAGCAGTGAAAGGAGGGGACGCAGCCCGATTTACACCTTC. Translated: CASSERRGRSPIYTF.

The V gene is TRBV30, the J gene TRBJ1-3; D call uncertain. The germline V gene has CDR1 GTSNPN and CDR2 SVGIG (reference sequence). This CDR3 comprises 15 residues. V was shortened by 2 bases and J by 0 bases, with 11 bases between the two germline ends. The CDR3 protein is CAWSSGVLSGNTIYF. CDR3 coding DNA: TGTGCCTGGAGTTCTGGGGTCCTCTCTGGAAACACCATATATTTT.

This clone showed up just a few times. This rearrangement joins TRBV9 to TRBJ2-6; D is perhaps TRBD2 (6 bases). CDR1 is SGDLS, CDR2 YYNGEE, per germline. The CDR3 extends over 21 amino acids. The V end lost 4 bases, the J end lost 4 bases, and 30 bases lay between the germline ends. Written as DNA, the CDR3 is TGTGCCAGCAGCACTAGCAGACCAGGGTTTACGTCTTCGGGAGGGGCCAACGTCCTGACTTTC. This codes for CASSTSRPGFTSSGGANVLTF.

V usage is TRBV30 and J usage is TRBJ2-4; 8 bases map to TRBD2. Germline trimming cut 5 bases from V and 8 bases from J; bases unmatched to any gene: 8. This CDR3 has 13 amino acids. Germline values: CDR1 GTSNPN, CDR2 SVGIG (reference sequence). The CDR3 sequence is CAWGSSGGDIQYF. DNA of the CDR3: TGTGCCTGGGGGAGTTCGGGAGGGGACATTCAGTACTTC.